A single sample gave rise to the 14 T cell receptor beta chains below, sequenced in a study of T cell clones after liver transplantation. TCRdb's copy holds only in-frame clones and misses some; the assay was immunoSEQ multiplex PCR. The sample has roughly 6,500 clones, less than 80% seen once; the top ten hold 35% to 40%. The sample was CD8+ T cells from blood, taken 24 months after liver transplant. These receptors all come from a human patient who received a liver transplant. Some T cells may be the graft donor's.

The rearrangement joins TRBV9 to TRBJ2-3; unclear D gene. The germline V gene has CDR1 SGDLS and CDR2 YYNGEE. With 3 bases removed from V and 0 bases from J, the gap between germline ends came to 14 bases. The CDR3 is 16 amino acids. The CDR3 spells CASSARLTTSTDTQYF. The CDR3 DNA is TGTGCCAGCAGCGCCCGACTTACCACTAGCACAGATACGCAGTATTTT.

The chain uses TRBV11-1 and TRBJ2-1, with D perhaps matching TRBD1 (6 bases). The CDR3 sequence is 16 residues long. The V end was cut by 2 bases, the J end by 0 bases, with 11 bases between. CDR1 SGHAT and CDR2 FQDESV come from the germline V gene (reference sequence). The CDR3 protein is CASSLKGVSSYNEQFF. The CDR3 DNA is TGTGCCAGCAGCTTAAAGGGGGTTAGCTCCTACAATGAGCAGTTCTTC. The full variable domain, in which reference TRBV11-1 and TRBJ2-1 provide the parts outside the CDR3, is EAEVAQSPRYKITEKSQAVAFWCDPISGHATLYWYRQILGQGPELLVQFQDESVVDDSQLPKDRFSAERLKGVDSTLKIQPAELGDSAMYLCASSLKGVSSYNEQFFGPGTRLTVL.

The rearrangement uses TRBV4-1 and TRBJ2-7; no clear D gene. Trimming took off 0 bases at V and 3 bases at J, with 12 bases between the two ends. This CDR3 region has 15 residues. Germline CDR1 is MGHRA and CDR2 is YSYEKL. CDR3 nucleotide sequence: TGCGCCAGCAGCCAAGAGCCCAGTTCGTTCTACGAGCAGTACTTC. Amino acid sequence: CASSQEPSSFYEQYF.

This clone was seen more than once but under ten times. The chain recombines TRBV28 with TRBJ1-5; D is uncertain. CDR1 and CDR2 (germline): MDHEN, SYDVKM. V dropped 1 base and J dropped 5 bases, with 9 bases sitting between them. The CDR3 consists of 14 residues. DNA for the CDR3: TGTGCCAGCAGTTTATTAAGTACAGATCAGCCCCAGCATTTT. Protein: CASSLLSTDQPQHF.

This clone was counted a single time. The J gene is TRBJ2-2, the V gene TRBV5-6; D remains ambiguous. Germline CDR1 SGHDT, CDR2 YYEEEE. The CDR3 length is 13 residues. V lost 0 bases and J lost 3, with 3 bases in between. The CDR3 here is CASSLEYTGELFF. CDR3 sequence (DNA): TGTGCCAGCAGCTTGGAGTACACCGGGGAGCTGTTTTTT.

V and J are TRBV29-1 and TRBJ2-7; D unresolved. The CDR3 length is 14 residues. V shed 7 bases and J shed 0 bases, with 16 bases lying between them. Germline lookup yields CDR1 SQVTM and CDR2 ANQGSEA. CDR3 in DNA: TGCAGCGCCGCAGACCGGTTGAGCTCCTACGAGCAGTACTTC. This translates into CSAADRLSSYEQYF.

V is TRBV30 and J is TRBJ2-3; no firm D call. Trimming took 2 bases from V and 4 from J, leaving 7 bases between them. The CDR3 totals 12 residues. Germline CDR1 is GTSNPN and CDR2 is SVGIG (reference sequence). CDR3 sequence reads: CAWSFHADTQYF. In DNA form, the CDR3 reads TGTGCCTGGAGTTTCCATGCAGATACGCAGTATTTT.

This clone was seen once. The chain is built from TRBV7-8 and TRBJ2-2; the match to TRBD2 covers 11 bases. The CDR3 length is 17 residues. Germline V gene data show CDR1 as SGHVS and CDR2 as FQNEAQ. The V gene end was trimmed by 5 bases and the J gene end by 8 bases; junction bases not matched to a gene: 13. The CDR3 loop is CASSPPMGLAAGGELFF. The CDR3 region has the DNA TGTGCCAGCAGCCCGCCGATGGGACTAGCGGCGGGTGGGGAGCTGTTTTTT.

This clone was recorded a few times. Germline is not matched at one junction end, which may reflect a read error. J is TRBJ2-7 and V is TRBV27; weak D call: TRBD1 (5 bases). The length of the CDR3 is 13 residues. Looked up from germline, CDR1 is MNHEY and CDR2 is SMNVEV (reference sequence). CDR3 loop: CASSATASSEQYF. CDR3 bases: TGTGCCAGCAGTGCGACAGCCTCCTCCGAGCAGTACTTC.

The gene calls are TRBV2 and TRBJ2-3; 8 bases fit TRBD1. Germline V lookup: CDR1 SNHLY, CDR2 FYNNEI. This CDR3 contains 14 residues. With 6 bases clipped from V and 1 base from J, the junction kept 3 bases outside the gene matches. DNA of the CDR3: TGTGCCAGCAGCCCGGGACAGGGCACAGATACGCAGTATTTT. Translating gives CASSPGQGTDTQYF.

The rearrangement joins TRBV28 to TRBJ2-3; TRBD2 might be the D (5 bases). CDR1 and CDR2 from the germline V gene are MDHEN and SYDVKM. This CDR3 has 16 amino acids. V was cut by 6 bases and J by 0 bases, with 16 bases left in between. The CDR3 region is CASSSSGLPSTDTQYF. The CDR3 nucleotides read TGTGCCAGCAGCTCCTCTGGACTCCCCAGCACAGATACGCAGTATTTT. The full variable domain, in which reference TRBV28 and TRBJ2-3 provide the parts outside the CDR3, is DVKVTQSSRYLVKRTGEKVFLECVQDMDHENMFWYRQDPGLGLRLIYFSYDVKMKEKGDIPEGYSVSREKKERFSLILESASTNQTSMYLCASSSSGLPSTDTQYFGPGTRLTVL.

This clone appeared a few times. V and J are TRBV29-1 and TRBJ1-2, with D hard to call. Trimming took 4 bases from V and 4 from J, leaving 10 bases between them. The CDR3 sequence is 12 residues long. Per the germline V gene, CDR1 is SQVTM and CDR2 is ANQGSEA. The CDR3 DNA sequence: TGCAGCGTTGGTGGGGATGCCTATGGCTACACCTTC. Its translation is CSVGGDAYGYTF.

The CDR3 here is CASSIVGEAFF. CDR3 coding DNA: TGTGCCAGTAGTATCGTCGGTGAAGCTTTCTTT. The chain joins TRBV19 to TRBJ1-1; D ambiguous. The germline V gene has CDR1 LNHDA and CDR2 SQIVND (reference sequence). V was pared by 3 bases and J by 7 bases, with 6 bases between. This CDR3 has 11 amino acids.

This clone appeared once. The chain employs TRBV7-8 and TRBJ1-3; D is possibly TRBD1 (5 bases). The CDR3 spans 16 residues. CDR1 and CDR2 from the germline V gene are SGHVS and FQNEAQ. Between the trimmed V and J ends, which lost 1 base and 0 bases, there was a span of 10 bases. In DNA, the CDR3 is TGTGCCAGCAGCTTAGGTCAGGGACGCTCTGGAAACACCATATATTTT. It is translated as CASSLGQGRSGNTIYF.